The T cell receptor (beta chain) described here comes from a study of shared clonotypes between healthy human individuals (dated by TCRdb to the early 2020s). The study in broad terms: A few men and two women, aged 18 to 49 years, made up the cohort. For each donor, CD4 naive and CD4 memory were each given three plates, CD8 naive was given two plates, and CD8 memory was given one plate. Blood TCR repertoires of roughly 5 healthy adults were deeply sequenced to estimate repertoire size and the extent of clonotype sharing between individuals. Different laboratories and diverse techniques were used to prepare libraries and sequence TCR repertoires, to increase sequencing depth and limit assay-specific biases. Per donor, leukapheresis produced somewhere between about 0.94 and 9 billion PBMCs. Overall study results and their limits: Estimated clonotype richness was generally larger for naive than for memory subsets. Pairwise subsampling led to the expectation that sequencing depth would affect the degree of clonotype sharing among donors. Across a few donors, about 5.2% of naive CD4, roughly 3.5% of naive CD8, about 2.3% of memory CD4, and about 0.4% of memory CD8 clonotypes were shared. The small number of donors limited the genetic and exposure-history diversity represented. Incomplete sequencing was indicated by rarefaction of sorted-subset datasets, despite the large sequencing depth. Compared with non-shared clonotypes, the clonotypes found in all four sorted-subset donors had higher generation probabilities. Sampling was restricted to blood, and TCR repertoires in tissues likely differ from the TCR repertoires found in blood.

CD8 naive samples were obtained by positive selection for CCR7 among CD45RO-negative cells, yielding a CD45RA+CCR7+ population from which TemRA cells were excluded. The donors were healthy, HIV-negative adults who had no recently reported acute infections or vaccinations. Only Caucasian adults living in Nashville, Tennessee, USA were represented among the donors. Blood was obtained by leukapheresis, after which PBMCs were separated by Ficoll-Histopaque density gradient centrifugation and cryopreserved in liquid nitrogen vapor phase. Analytical flow cytometry was used to check the purity and quantity of every magnetically sorted T cell population. Genomic DNA was isolated from each sorted fraction and quantified by UV absorbance on a Nanodrop 2000c. Using the deep immunoSEQ assay, TCR CDR3 regions were amplified from genomic DNA by multiplex PCR. Genomic DNA extracted from each cell subset was distributed evenly over all wells of several immunoSEQ 96-well plates, and each plate served as one replicate. For sorted subsets, each replicate PCR was loaded with about 200 ng genomic DNA, equivalent to 32,000 or so T cell genomes. Purified libraries were measured with a Qubit 3.0 fluorometer, size-checked on a Bioanalyzer 2100, and measured again with the KAPA Library Quantification kit. Every immunoSEQ 96-well plate was sequenced on a separate single-read 150-cycle Illumina NextSeq 550 flow cell. Under the source paper's analysis protocol: The immunoSEQ output contained only junctional sequences without quality scores, so filtering could not match that applied to full-length reads. Sequences were annotated with PyIR, a Python wrapper for IgBLAST v1.9, and V/J genes and CDR3 were assigned using IMGT germline references. Reads were filtered out if the reads had weak V/J assignments (E-value above 1e-6), no CDR3, stop codons, out-of-frame junctions, or ambiguous translated residues. V3J clonotypes were defined as sequences sharing an identical inferred V gene, J gene, and CDR3 amino acid sequence. To compute the percentage overlap between repertoires, the number of shared unique clonotypes was divided by the size of the smaller repertoire. Three approaches were used to assess repertoire richness: RTK rarefaction, the Chao1 estimator, and Recon v2.1 estimates of unobserved clonotypes. OLGA was used to compute generation probabilities for all TCRbeta clonotypes that the gDNA method yielded from several donors. The source is immuneACCESS, and TCRdb retained only in-frame sequences with V and J called. Part of the clones is not carried over; for the studies checked, unresolved V genes explain less than half of this, and the remainder is unexplained. D and trimming come from the DNA, and the V and J calls and clone size come from that table. The sample profile shows around 2.1 million clones; about 93% of them were found once. Around 1.7% of the sample lies in the top ten.

A note on this clone: Its antigen is currently not known. Base qualities are not provided; no much larger clone lies one nucleotide away.

The CDR1 and CDR2 encoded by the germline V gene are SGHVS and FQNEAQ. The V end loses 3 bases and the J end loses 3 bases, and a stretch of 11 bases separates them. The CDR3 contains 14 residues, cysteine and phenylalanine counted. The retained sequence is limited to the CDR3, 42 bases, with the frame set at the first base. This clonotype was obtained from a man younger than 35 in good health. Some clones in this sample may be carry-over from other donors' samples. Sequencing was done on a sample of naive CD8+ T cells from PBMCs. What this sample's cell subset or site label stands for: CD45RA+CCR7+. The chain is made from TRBV7-8 and TRBJ2-5; the D region possibly corresponds to TRBD1 (6 bases align). The DNA is TGTGCCAGCAGCTTCCTCGCAGGGGAAGAGACCCAGTACTTC. Its protein is CASSFLAGEETQYF.